The 23 T cell receptor beta chains in this list originate from one sample, sequenced in a study of shared clonotypes between healthy human individuals. Sequencing was performed with immunoSEQ multiplex PCR; in TCRdb, only in-frame clones are kept and a portion is missing. The sample lists around 1,100,000 clones; roughly 80% were seen once. The sequenced sample consisted of memory CD4+ T cells from PBMCs. The sample's subset: CD45RA-negative fraction. These receptors were taken from a young man in good health. Some clones in this sample may be carry-over from other donors' samples.

The chain couples TRBV7-9 to TRBJ2-7, with TRBD2 as a possible D gene (5 bases). Germline V CDR1 and CDR2: SEHNR, FQNEAQ (reference sequence). The V gene lost 1 base and the J gene lost 5 bases, with 15 bases spanning the gap. The CDR3 totals 15 residues. Here the CDR3 DNA reads TGTGCCAGCAGCTTAGTACCGGGATTGATCCACGAGCAGTACTTC. Translated, it gives CASSLVPGLIHEQYF.

This rearrangement joins TRBV11-3 to TRBJ1-1, with D uncertain. Germline CDR1 and CDR2: SGHNT and YENEEA. V lost 0 bases and J 1 base, leaving 6 bases between the germline ends. CDR3 length equals 14 residues. The CDR3 nucleotides are TGTGCCAGCAGCTTAGAATCCAGGAACACTGAAGCTTTCTTT. Translated: CASSLESRNTEAFF.

The chain has TRBV4-1 and TRBJ2-7; 8 bases agree with TRBD1. This CDR3 has 15 residues. CDR1 is MGHRA and CDR2 is YSYEKL in the germline V gene. V gave up 3 bases and J gave up 6 bases; unmatched junction bases: 10. This chain's CDR3 is CASSQGRQGIGEQYF. DNA of the CDR3: TGCGCCAGCAGCCAGGGTAGACAGGGGATAGGCGAGCAGTACTTC.

The chain uses TRBV4-1 and TRBJ1-1, with 7 bases lining up with TRBD1. Trimming cost V 3 bases and J 1 base; bases outside gene matches: 11. The CDR3 contains 17 residues. CDR1 is MGHRA, CDR2 YSYEKL, per germline. CDR3 bases: TGCGCCAGCAGCCACGGAAACAGGGGTGGTTCGAACACTGAAGCTTTCTTT. This sequence encodes CASSHGNRGGSNTEAFF.

The rearrangement links TRBV6-5 to TRBJ1-2; D possibly corresponds to TRBD1 (5 bases). The V end was cut by 4 bases, the J end by 7 bases, with 13 bases between. This CDR3 has 13 amino acids. The germline V gene has CDR1 MNHEY and CDR2 SVGAGI. CDR3 bases: TGTGCCAGCAGTTCCCGGGGGTACCGTGGCTACACCTTC. Its translation is CASSSRGYRGYTF.

The V call is TRBV7-2, the J call TRBJ2-4; D is perhaps TRBD1 or TRBD2 (5 bases each). Germline values: CDR1 SGHTA, CDR2 FQGNSA. V was clipped by 1 base and J by 10 bases, with 17 bases between them. The CDR3 consists of 15 residues. The CDR3 bases are TGTGCCAGCAGCTTAGTCGGGGCGTTCGATCCGATTCAGTACTTC. It yields the protein CASSLVGAFDPIQYF. Complete variable domain (other parts from reference TRBV7-2 and TRBJ2-4): GAGVSQSPSNKVTEKGKDVELRCDPISGHTALYWYRQSLGQGLEFLIYFQGNSAPDKSGLPSDRFSAERTGGSVSTLTIQRTQQEDSAVYLCASSLVGAFDPIQYFGAGTRLSVL.

The CDR3 bases are TGTGCCAGCAGCGTAGCTACAGGGGGGGCCACTGAAGCTTTCTTT. It specifies CASSVATGGATEAFF. The V gene is TRBV9, the J gene TRBJ1-1, with 8 bases fitting TRBD1. CDR1 is SGDLS and CDR2 is YYNGEE in the germline V gene. The CDR3 is made up of 15 amino acids. The V and J ends lost 0 bases and 4 bases, in that order; junction bases with no gene match: 5.

The chain employs TRBV7-9 and TRBJ1-2; D is ambiguous. This CDR3 has 13 amino acids. Per the germline V gene, CDR1 is SEHNR and CDR2 is FQNEAQ (reference sequence). The V end lost 7 bases, the J end lost 3 bases, and 12 bases lay between the germline ends. CDR3: CASTLMNYYGYTF. DNA for the CDR3: TGTGCCAGCACCCTTATGAATTACTATGGCTACACCTTC.

With regard to this clone: A far larger clone lies a single base away; this is likely a read error. Additional DNA sequences in this sample encode the identical CDR3. The chain couples TRBV29-1 to TRBJ1-1, with a weak D call TRBD1 (5 bases). From germline, CDR1 is SQVTM and CDR2 ANQGSEA. The CDR3 is 11 residues long. This chain's CDR3 is CSVAGNTEALF. In DNA, the CDR3 is TGCAGCGTTGCAGGGAACACTGAAGCTCTCTTT.

The chain employs TRBV6-5 and TRBJ1-6, with 10 bases that match TRBD1. J lost 9 bases, V lost 5 bases, and 4 bases had no gene match. Germline CDR1 and CDR2: MNHEY and SVGAGI. The CDR3 contains 14 residues. Written as DNA, the CDR3 is TGTGCCAGCAGTCCCAGACAGGGGGCTTCACCCCTCCACTTT. Protein: CASSPRQGASPLHF.

The V call is TRBV6-5, the J call TRBJ2-1, with D possibly TRBD2 on 5 matching bases. The ends were cut back, 5 bases at V and 9 bases at J, with 11 bases in the middle. The CDR3 runs 12 residues. Germline values: CDR1 MNHEY, CDR2 SVGAGI. Here the CDR3 DNA reads TGTGCCAGCAGTAAGACTAAGAGTGAGCAGTTCTTC. Protein sequence: CASSKTKSEQFF.

The genes are TRBV4-2 and TRBJ1-2; D uncertain. V lost 0 bases and J 8 bases, leaving 19 bases between the germline ends. The CDR3 loop spans 16 amino acids. Germline V gives CDR1 LGHNA, CDR2 YNFKEQ. The CDR3 DNA follows: TGTGCCAGCAGCCAAGATGTAAGTTTCTGGGAGAACGGCTACACCTTC. This codes for CASSQDVSFWENGYTF.

A few counts support this clone. The V and J genes are TRBV7-9 and TRBJ1-1, with unresolved D. CDR1 is SEHNR and CDR2 is FQNEAQ in the germline V gene (reference sequence). The V and J ends lost 2 bases and 1 base respectively, with 8 bases between them. The CDR3 runs to 14 residues. The DNA of the CDR3 is TGTGCCAGCAGCTTACCTCGGGGGAACACTGAAGCTTTCTTT. This gives the protein CASSLPRGNTEAFF.

This rearrangement joins TRBV19 to TRBJ1-1; no firm D call. The CDR3 loop spans 17 amino acids. V lost 8 bases, J lost 4 bases, and 26 bases lay in between. Germline V gene data show CDR1 as LNHDA and CDR2 as SQIVND (reference sequence). CDR3 nucleotides: TGTGCCAGTGCCCCCGGTGTGCGGGCCGGGGTCAGCACTGAAGCTTTCTTT. Protein: CASAPGVRAGVSTEAFF.

The gene calls are TRBV2 and TRBJ2-1, with 7 bases aligning to TRBD2. Trimming at V came to 7 bases and at J to 6 bases, leaving 3 bases not matched to a gene. The CDR3 loop spans 12 amino acids. Germline V lookup: CDR1 SNHLY, CDR2 FYNNEI. This chain's CDR3 is CASKLAVNEQFF. Here the CDR3 DNA reads TGTGCCAGCAAGCTAGCGGTCAATGAGCAGTTCTTC.

J is TRBJ2-2 and V is TRBV6-6; 7 bases match TRBD1. The CDR3 loop spans 15 amino acids. Per the germline V gene, CDR1 is MNHNY and CDR2 is SVGAGI (reference sequence). The trim removed 6 bases at V and 1 base at J, leaving 5 bases unmatched. Here the CDR3 reads CASSSDRENTGELFF. CDR3 sequence (DNA): TGTGCCAGCAGCAGTGACAGGGAGAACACCGGGGAGCTGTTTTTT.

V gene TRBV28 combines with J gene TRBJ1-2; 7 nucleotides agree with TRBD1. With 3 bases clipped from V and 5 bases from J, the junction kept 6 bases outside the gene matches. Germline CDR1 reads MDHEN; CDR2 reads SYDVKM. This CDR3 region has 14 residues. The CDR3 nucleotides read TGTGCCAGCAGTTTGACAGGGAAGACGTATGGCTACACCTTC. Encoded protein: CASSLTGKTYGYTF.

The chain has TRBV21-1 and TRBJ2-5; the table gives TRBD2 as D, unverified against the DNA. TRBV21-1 corresponds to a pseudogene. The CDR3 length is 19 residues. The CDR3 here is CASILQRLAGISSVGTQYF. The CDR3 DNA follows: TGTGCCAGCATACTACAACGACTAGCGGGAATTTCTTCTGTGGGGACCCAGTACTTC.

This sequence joins TRBV5-4 and TRBJ1-1; D call uncertain. Looked up from germline, CDR1 is SGHNT and CDR2 is YYREEE (reference sequence). V was trimmed by 5 bases and J by 4 bases, leaving 15 bases between them. This CDR3 contains 14 residues. The CDR3 region has the DNA TGTGCCAGCAGGCCCGCGGCCAAGCCCACTGAAGCTTTCTTT. The encoded protein is CASRPAAKPTEAFF.

Details on this clone: A read error may be the cause here, since a much bigger clone is one base away. The V gene is TRBV30, the J gene TRBJ1-5, with TRBD1 matching 8 bases. The germline V gene encodes CDR1 GTSNPN and CDR2 SVGIG (reference sequence). V lost 2 bases to trimming and J lost 14 bases; unmatched junction nucleotides: 8. The CDR3 loop spans 12 amino acids. The CDR3 DNA follows: TGTGCCTGGAGTCCCGGGACAGGCTCAGAGCATTTT. This encodes CAWSPGTGSEHF. The full variable domain, completed using reference TRBV30 and TRBJ1-5, is SQTIHQWPATLVQPVGSPLSLECTVEGTSNPNLYWYRQAAGRGLQLLFYSVGIGQISSEVPQNLSASRPQDRQFILSSKKLLLSDSGFYLCAWSPGTGSEHFGDGTRLSIL.

The chain couples TRBV5-4 to TRBJ2-2; TRBD2 is a possible D gene (7 bases). Trimming took 3 bases from V and 3 from J, leaving 15 bases between them. Germline CDR1 is SGHNT and CDR2 is YYREEE (reference sequence). CDR3 length equals 16 residues. In nucleotides, the CDR3 is TGTGCCAGCAGCTGGGGGGCGGGAGCTGACACCGGGGAGCTGTTTTTT. Amino acid sequence: CASSWGAGADTGELFF.

V and J are TRBV27 and TRBJ2-7; 14 bases line up with TRBD2. This CDR3 region has 14 residues. V lost 6 bases, J lost 5 bases, and 3 bases stayed unmatched. The germline gives CDR1 MNHEY, CDR2 SMNVEV (reference sequence). CDR3 loop: CASRRLAGGNEQYF. The CDR3, as DNA: TGTGCCAGCAGGAGACTAGCGGGAGGGAACGAGCAGTACTTC.

The CDR3 spells CASSLYGFGTNEKLFF. Written as DNA, the CDR3 is TGCGCCAGCAGCTTGTACGGGTTCGGAACTAATGAAAAACTGTTTTTT. This chain joins TRBV5-1 and TRBJ1-4; D call uncertain. CDR1 and CDR2 (germline): SGHRS, YFSETQ. This CDR3 contains 16 residues. V lost 1 base to trimming and J lost 1 base, with 11 bases between them.